This T cell receptor (beta chain) was sequenced during a study of regulatory T cells in long-lasting Graves disease. Points from the study as a whole: The study examined only peripheral blood, not thyroid tissue.

iRepertoire HTBI primers and Arm-PCR of CDR3 regions built TCR beta libraries. TCRdb re-called the multiplex PCR reads with MiXCR, one entry per CDR3 protein. The sample shows roughly 450,000 distinct CDR3 sequences, about a quarter of them seen only once. Stated time point: persistent/refractory GD, antithyroid drugs over 5 years with positive TRAb. PBMC RNA served as the TCR library source. The V gene's germline CDR1 is SNHLY and CDR2 FYNNEI. The germline V and J ends were trimmed by 1 base and 5 bases, with 14 bases remaining between them. The CDR3 extends over 15 amino acids. There are many counts of this clonotype. Its target is not known.

This specimen was peripheral blood mononuclear cells (PBMCs), taken when the disease was refractory, from a patient treated with antithyroid drugs. The genes are TRBV2 and TRBJ2-5; D may be TRBD2 (6 bases). This sequence originates from a female donor with Graves disease. The CDR3: CASSEVGGAGETQYF. In DNA form, the CDR3 reads TGTGCCAGCAGTGAAGTAGGCGGCGCGGGGGAGACCCAGTACTTC.